The entry that follows covers one TCR beta chain sequence. The table came from immunoSEQ multiplex PCR; TCRdb's copy has only in-frame clones and leaves some out. The sample lists 300,000 to 400,000 clones; 74% were seen once. These data are taken from a study of shared clonotypes between healthy human individuals. This clonotype originated in a young man in good health. Input material: memory CD4+ T cells sorted from blood. Subset defined: CD45RA-negative fraction.

The CDR3: CARSLQGRYEQYF. The DNA of the CDR3 is TGTGCCAGAAGCTTGCAGGGTCGGTACGAGCAGTACTTC. This sequence joins TRBV5-3 and TRBJ2-7; weak D call: TRBD1 (5 bases). TRBV5-3 is an ORF for which the function is uncertain. The CDR3 consists of 13 residues. V was cut by 1 base and J by 4 bases, with 9 bases left in between.